The next 12 T cell receptor beta chains were all read from a single sample in a study of T cell repertoires in cytomegalovirus infection. MiXCR was run by TCRdb on the reads, yielding one entry per CDR3 protein. The table shows about 890,000 distinct CDR3 sequences, with 25% to 40% occurring only once. For these receptors, no antigen is known. The sample consisted of cultured CD8+ T cells from PBMCs, taken from culture after CMV antigen stimulation. The receptors shown here come from a human donor in good health (CMV status not recorded). Some clones in this sample may be carry-over from other donors' samples.

As concerns this clonotype: The CDR3 does not close with the conserved phenylalanine or tryptophan, likely indicating a read error. This sequence joins TRBV6-2 or TRBV6-3 and TRBJ2-5, with 7 bases that match TRBD1. Germline CDR1 and CDR2: MNHEY and SVGEGT. Unmatched junction bases numbered 8, after V lost 0 bases and J lost 4 bases. The CDR3 has 16 amino acids. As DNA, the CDR3 is TGTGCCAGCAGTTACTCTGACAGGGTGGTCCCAGAGACCCAGTACTAC. Encoded protein: CASSYSDRVVPETQYY.

The genes are TRBV24-1 and TRBJ1-1, with D perhaps matching TRBD1 (5 bases). CDR1 is KGHDR and CDR2 is SFDVKD in the germline V gene. V lost 3 bases and J lost 5, with 18 bases in between. This CDR3 has 16 amino acids. The CDR3: CATSDGLLGRETEAFF. The CDR3 DNA reads TGTGCCACCAGTGATGGCCTCTTGGGGCGGGAAACTGAAGCTTTCTTT.

This clonotype was observed a handful of times. This rearrangement joins TRBV12-3 or TRBV12-4 to TRBJ1-2; D gene uncertain. The V and J ends lost 6 bases and 7 bases respectively, with 12 bases between them. The CDR3 consists of 12 residues. DNA of the CDR3: TGTGCCAGCAGGTCGTCACGGGGTGGCTACACCTTC. Translated, it gives CASRSSRGGYTF.

This clonotype was observed at least ten times. The chain recombines TRBV7-2 with TRBJ2-7; TRBD1 matches 10 bases. Germline loops: CDR1 SGHTA, CDR2 FQGNSA. The V gene end was trimmed by 5 bases and the J gene end by 4 bases; junction bases not matched to a gene: 8. This CDR3 contains 15 residues. The CDR3 is CASSEPGQGTYEQYF. The DNA for the CDR3 is TGTGCCAGCAGCGAGCCGGGACAGGGGACTTACGAGCAGTACTTC.

This clonotype has just one count. The chain links TRBV7-4 to TRBJ1-4, with D uncertain. V was shortened by 5 bases and J by 5 bases, with 18 bases between the two germline ends. The CDR3 has 16 amino acids. Germline V gene sequence: CDR1 SGHVT, CDR2 SQSDAQ. The CDR3 is CASSLIMAGKNEKLFF. For the CDR3, the DNA is TGTGCCAGCAGCCTTATAATGGCCGGGAAAAATGAAAAACTGTTTTTT.

This clonotype was recorded many times. The CDR3 DNA reads TGTGCCAGCAGTGGGGGGGGAGCTTTCTTT. Its protein is CASSGGGAFF. The chain uses TRBV12-3 or TRBV12-4 and TRBJ1-1; D may be TRBD1 (5 bases). Trimming pared 5 bases from V and 10 bases from J, leaving 8 bases between. CDR3 length: 10 amino acids.

The J gene is TRBJ1-4, the V gene TRBV4-1, with no clear D. The CDR3 contains 16 residues. Trimming shortened V by 3 bases and J by 2 bases, and 13 bases separated the two germline ends. Germline CDR1 is MGHRA and CDR2 is YSYEKL. CDR3 sequence (DNA): TGCGCCAGCAGCCACCTACTCGTACGGACTAATGAAAAACTGTTTTTT. It encodes CASSHLLVRTNEKLFF.

This chain uses TRBV19 with TRBJ1-2, with D maybe TRBD1 (5 bases). Trimming shortened V by 7 bases and J by 3 bases, and 18 bases separated the two germline ends. The CDR3 runs 15 residues. CDR1 is LNHDA and CDR2 is SQIVND in the germline V gene (reference sequence). CDR3 DNA sequence: TGTGCCAGTAATGGCAGGGCAGGGAGGGACTATGGCTACACCTTC. It translates to CASNGRAGRDYGYTF.

This clonotype was found a few times. The rearrangement joins TRBV7-6 to TRBJ1-5; a weak D match, TRBD1 (6 bases). The CDR3 is 13 amino acids. The germline V gene has CDR1 SGHVS and CDR2 FNYEAQ. Trimming removed 8 bases at V and 4 bases at J, with 12 bases between. This chain's CDR3 is CASLGGPNQPQHF. The CDR3 DNA sequence: TGTGCCAGCCTAGGGGGGCCGAATCAGCCCCAGCATTTT.

This clonotype was seen a handful of times. This chain links TRBV6-1 with TRBJ2-7, with D tentatively TRBD1 or TRBD2 (5 bases each). This CDR3 has 15 amino acids. The V end lost 2 bases, the J end lost 0 bases, and 11 bases lay between the germline ends. Germline V gene lookup returns CDR1 MNHNS and CDR2 SASEGT. The CDR3 nucleotides are TGTGCCAGCAGTGAATGGGGAGACAGCTCCTACGAGCAGTACTTC. This encodes CASSEWGDSSYEQYF.

This clonotype was found a few times. This chain uses TRBV29-1 with TRBJ2-1; D not certain. The CDR3 totals 13 residues. Germline V gene sequence: CDR1 SQVTM, CDR2 ANQGSEA. V was clipped by 6 bases and J by 0 bases, with 9 bases between them. The CDR3 loop is CSVGPASYNEQFF. The CDR3 region has the DNA TGCAGCGTCGGGCCCGCCTCCTACAATGAGCAGTTCTTC.

This clonotype was seen more than once but under ten times. V usage is TRBV12-3 or TRBV12-4 and J usage is TRBJ2-7; D uncertain. Between the trimmed V and J ends, which lost 5 bases and 2 bases, there was a span of 7 bases. The CDR3 is 12 residues long. For the CDR3, the DNA is TGTGCCAGCAGTACCCCCACCTACGAGCAGTACTTC. It translates to CASSTPTYEQYF.